The clone carrying this T cell receptor (beta chain) was picked up one time. Profiling relied on immunoSEQ multiplex PCR, and the TCRdb table lists in-frame clones only, not all of them. The sample contains about 1.5 million clones, 95% to 99% of which appear only once. The data were obtained in a study of shared clonotypes between healthy human individuals. The CDR3 totals 20 residues. Germline-derived CDR1 and CDR2 are SGDLS and YYNGEE. With 3 bases clipped from V and 1 base from J, the junction kept 11 bases outside the gene matches. The V and J genes are TRBV9 and TRBJ2-1; 15 bases fit TRBD2. The TCR sequence derives from a man between 25 and 39 years old in good health. Sequenced input: naive CD4+ T cells sorted from blood. Subset meaning: CD45RA+ positively selected. The DNA of the CDR3 is TGTGCCAGCAGCGATGCCTTAGGACTAGCGGGAGGGCAATCCTACAATGAGCAGTTCTTC. This translates into CASSDALGLAGGQSYNEQFF.